The 5 T cell receptor beta chains reported below all come from one sample, sequenced in a study of control samples from healthy donors and cancer patients. The data were produced by immunoSEQ multiplex PCR, yet TCRdb's version contains in-frame clones alone and is incomplete. Of 55,000 to 75,000 clones in the sample, approximately 87% were seen once. Sequencing was done on a sample of PBMCs. The receptor source for this set is a woman between 45 and 60 years old with head and neck cancer.

The chain carries TRBV11-2 and TRBJ2-7; possibly TRBD1 for D (7 bases). Between the trimmed V and J ends, which lost 0 bases and 3 bases, there was a span of 12 bases. The CDR3 length is 15 residues. Germline V lookup: CDR1 SGHAT, CDR2 FQNNGV. The CDR3 DNA reads as TGTGCCAGCAGCTTAGAGGCGGGACAGATCTACGAGCAGTACTTC. Protein sequence: CASSLEAGQIYEQYF.

This clone came up once. The chain employs TRBV7-3 and TRBJ2-3, with 11 bases identical to TRBD2. CDR3 length: 17 residues. The V and J ends lost 0 bases and 1 base, in that order; junction bases with no gene match: 3. The germline V gene has CDR1 SGHTA and CDR2 FQGTGA. The CDR3 DNA follows: TGTGCCAGCAGCTTAACTATAGCGGGGGGGCGCACAGATACGCAGTATTTT. It encodes CASSLTIAGGRTDTQYF.

This chain connects TRBV7-9 to TRBJ1-1, with 10 positions matching TRBD1. Germline CDR1 reads SEHNR; CDR2 reads FQNEAQ (reference sequence). The length of the CDR3 is 14 residues. The V gene end was trimmed by 5 bases and the J gene end by 8 bases; junction bases not matched to a gene: 8. CDR3 region: CASSLRTGGSEAFF. As DNA, the CDR3 is TGTGCCAGCAGCCTTCGGACAGGGGGATCCGAAGCTTTCTTT.

This clone was seen more than once but under ten times. The chain carries TRBV6-5 and TRBJ1-1; D uncertain. The CDR3 contains 14 residues. The V gene lost 8 bases and the J gene lost 2 bases, with 15 bases spanning the gap. In germline, CDR1 is MNHEY, CDR2 SVGAGI. In DNA form, the CDR3 reads TGTGCCAGCCTGAGACGGGGAAGAAACACTGAAGCTTTCTTT. Translation gives CASLRRGRNTEAFF.

The chain is built from TRBV6-2 or TRBV6-3 and TRBJ1-2; D gene unclear. This CDR3 has 13 residues. Germline assignment: CDR1 MNHEY and CDR2 SVGEGT. The germline V and J ends were trimmed by 2 bases and 0 bases, with 4 bases remaining between them. The CDR3 region is CASSYDSNYGYTF. Here the CDR3 DNA reads TGTGCCAGCAGTTACGACTCTAACTATGGCTACACCTTC.